Presented here are 5 T cell receptor beta chains from one specimen sequenced in a study of blood T cell repertoires in COVID-19 (dated by TCRdb to 2018 to 2021). Receptor amplification or capture employed the immunoSEQ multiplex PCR assay. TCRdb re-hosts the immuneACCESS table, in-frame sequences only. Its copies lack some clones; in the studies checked, an unresolved V gene accounts for under half of them, and the cause for the rest is not known. The sample data list under 400,000 clones, and approximately 83% of these were observed just once. Together, the top ten hold 4% to 5.5% of the sample. Sequencing was carried out using PBMCs or T cells enriched from blood (not recorded which). Receptors originate from a woman aged 40 to 50 with acute COVID-19.

V is TRBV2 and J is TRBJ1-3; D is unclear. Germline V gene data show CDR1 as SNHLY and CDR2 as FYNNEI. CDR3 length equals 15 residues. V shed 3 bases and J shed 1 base, with 10 bases lying between them. In DNA, the CDR3 is TGTGCCAGCAGTGACGAGGTCACTTCTGGAAACACCATATATTTT. Translating it yields CASSDEVTSGNTIYF.

CDR3 DNA sequence: TGTGCCAGCAGCCCCGAAGACATCGGGCAGTTCTTC. Protein product: CASSPEDIGQFF. The gene calls are TRBV11-1 and TRBJ2-1; D remains ambiguous. This CDR3 contains 12 residues. Trimming took off 5 bases at V and 12 bases at J, with 14 bases between the two ends. In germline, CDR1 is SGHAT, CDR2 FQDESV (reference sequence).

The chain links TRBV9 to TRBJ2-1; 13 bases match TRBD2. V shed 0 bases, J shed 12 bases, and the junction held 6 bases outside the gene matches. The CDR3 totals 15 residues. The germline gives CDR1 SGDLS, CDR2 YYNGEE. The DNA of the CDR3 is TGTGCCAGCAGCGTAGCTACTAGCGGGGGGGCCGGGCAGTTCTTC. This translates into CASSVATSGGAGQFF.

This chain joins TRBV9 and TRBJ2-1; 9 bases match TRBD1. Germline-derived CDR1 and CDR2 are SGDLS and YYNGEE. J lost 4 bases, V lost 4 bases, and 9 bases had no gene match. The CDR3 is made up of 16 amino acids. The CDR3 reads CASSPPGTGNYNEQFF. The CDR3 nucleotides read TGTGCCAGCAGCCCTCCCGGGACAGGGAATTACAATGAGCAGTTCTTC.

Notes on this clone: Other nucleotide sequences from this sample produce the same CDR3. This chain links TRBV2 with TRBJ1-2; D is possibly TRBD1 (5 bases). The V end was cut by 4 bases, the J end by 1 base, with 7 bases between. CDR3 length equals 13 residues. Germline V gene lookup returns CDR1 SNHLY and CDR2 FYNNEI. The DNA of the CDR3 is TGTGCCAGCAGTGCGACAGTTAACTATGGCTACACCTTC. The encoded protein is CASSATVNYGYTF.